This TCR beta chain originates from a study of a mutant IDH1 vaccine in newly diagnosed glioma. Study summary: Beforehand, treatment had been radiotherapy, temozolomide, or both; the majority received both. Visit V12 was conducted at week 35 as the safety follow-up. Visit V13 came later, at week 47.

Sequencing used immunoSEQ multiplex PCR; TCRdb keeps in-frame clones, though not all of them. The sample records roughly 86,000 clones, around nine tenths being singletons. The time point here: week 47, end of study. In every dose of vaccine, 300 ug of mutant IDH1 20-mer peptide was given alongside topical imiquimod. Weeks 1, 3, 5, 7, 11, 15, 19 and 23 were when patients received their eight vaccinations. A note on this clone: Its antigen is not identified.

Looked up from germline, CDR1 is MNHEY and CDR2 is SMNVEV (reference sequence). This CDR3 is 15 amino acids long. The material sequenced was PBMCs, taken from a glioma patient whose treatment included an IDH1 peptide vaccine. The sequence derives from a woman in her fifties or sixties with glioma. The V gene is TRBV27, the J gene TRBJ2-5, with TRBD2 identical over 15 bases. The J call is doubtful: the DNA matches TRBJ2-7 better. CDR3 residues: CASSVGLAGGTEQYF. The CDR3 DNA sequence: TGTGCCAGCAGTGTCGGACTAGCGGGAGGGACCGAGCAGTACTTC.